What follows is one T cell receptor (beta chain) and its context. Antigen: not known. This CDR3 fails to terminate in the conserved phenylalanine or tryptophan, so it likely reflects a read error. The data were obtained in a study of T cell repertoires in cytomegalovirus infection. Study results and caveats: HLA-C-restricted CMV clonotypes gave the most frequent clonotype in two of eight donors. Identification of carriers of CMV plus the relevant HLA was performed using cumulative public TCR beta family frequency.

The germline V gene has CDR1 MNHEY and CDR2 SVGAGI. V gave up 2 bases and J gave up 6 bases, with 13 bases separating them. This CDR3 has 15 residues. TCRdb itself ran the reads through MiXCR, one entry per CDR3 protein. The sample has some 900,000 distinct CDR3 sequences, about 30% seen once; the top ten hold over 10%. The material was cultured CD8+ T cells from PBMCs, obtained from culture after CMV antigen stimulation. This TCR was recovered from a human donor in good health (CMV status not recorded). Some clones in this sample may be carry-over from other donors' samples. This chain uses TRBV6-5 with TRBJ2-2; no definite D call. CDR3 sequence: CASSYDRPFAGELFS. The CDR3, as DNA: TGTGCCAGCAGTTACGACCGGCCCTTCGCCGGGGAGCTGTTTTCT.